The 15 T cell receptor beta chains reported below all come from one sample, sequenced in a study of CD8 T cells in ankylosing spondylitis. TCRdb reprocessed the 5' RACE reads with MiXCR, giving one entry per CDR3 protein. The table has around 280,000 distinct CDR3 sequences, 15% to 25% seen once. The sequencing input was blood, either unsorted or a sorted T cell fraction (not recorded which). The receptor set was obtained from a male donor with ankylosing spondylitis or in good health (not recorded which).

The rearrangement joins TRBV10-1 to TRBJ2-2; perhaps D is TRBD1 or TRBD2 (5 bases each). The length of the CDR3 is 18 residues. From germline, CDR1 is WNHNN and CDR2 SYGVQD (reference sequence). V was cut by 0 bases and J by 2 bases, with 16 bases left in between. In DNA, the CDR3 is TGCGCCAGCAGTGAGTCTCGGGGCTCTCTTCTCAACACCGGGGAGCTGTTTTTT. Translating gives CASSESRGSLLNTGELFF.

This clonotype was picked up many times. The chain links TRBV20-1 to TRBJ2-1; TRBD2 aligns across 8 bases. The V gene end was trimmed by 4 bases and the J gene end by 7 bases; junction bases not matched to a gene: 9. Germline V gene data show CDR1 as DFQATT and CDR2 as SNEGSKA (reference sequence). There are 14 residues in the CDR3. The CDR3 protein is CSANTGGPINEQFF. The CDR3 coding sequence is TGCAGTGCTAATACGGGAGGGCCTATAAATGAGCAGTTCTTC.

The rearrangement joins TRBV11-2 to TRBJ2-1, with D unresolved. Germline assignment: CDR1 SGHAT and CDR2 FQNNGV. This CDR3 has 16 amino acids. V was clipped by 0 bases and J by 0 bases, with 9 bases between them. Here the CDR3 DNA reads TGTGCCAGCAGCTTAGAGGGGTGGAGCTCCTACAATGAGCAGTTCTTC. The encoded protein is CASSLEGWSSYNEQFF.

This clonotype was seen ten or more times. The CDR3 region is CSVDSRSSGTQYF. The CDR3 DNA reads TGCAGCGTTGACTCCCGTTCTTCAGGGACCCAGTACTTC. The chain combines TRBV29-1 with TRBJ2-5; D unresolved. The CDR3 runs 13 residues. Trimming shortened V by 3 bases and J by 7 bases, and 15 bases separated the two germline ends. Germline V gene sequence: CDR1 SQVTM, CDR2 ANQGSEA. The full variable domain, completed using reference TRBV29-1 and TRBJ2-5, is SAVISQKPSRDICQRGTSLTIQCQVDSQVTMMFWYRQQPGQSLTLIATANQGSEATYESGFVIDKFPISRPNLTFSTLTVSNMSPEDSSIYLCSVDSRSSGTQYFGPGTRLLVL.

This clonotype was seen only a few times. The chain couples TRBV5-1 to TRBJ2-1; TRBD2 matches at 13 bases. Germline V lookup: CDR1 SGHRS, CDR2 YFSETQ. There are 16 residues in the CDR3. Trimming took 1 base from V and 8 from J; bases not matched to a gene: 6. Written as DNA, the CDR3 is TGCGCCAGCAGCTTGTTCCGACTAGCGGGAGGTGATGAGCAGTTCTTC. It is translated as CASSLFRLAGGDEQFF.

J is TRBJ2-3 and V is TRBV18; tentatively, D is TRBD1 or TRBD2 (5 bases each). CDR1 and CDR2 (germline): KGHSH, LQKENI. The CDR3 runs 15 residues. Trimming took off 0 bases at V and 5 bases at J, with 12 bases between the two ends. The DNA of the CDR3 is TGTGCCAGCTCACCACCTGGGGGTGGAAAAGATACGCAGTATTTT. It yields the protein CASSPPGGGKDTQYF.

This clonotype was seen only once. The gene calls are TRBV6-1 and TRBJ2-2; D ambiguous. This CDR3 has 14 residues. Trimming removed 2 bases from V and 3 bases from J, with 7 bases in between. CDR1 and CDR2 from the germline V gene are MNHNS and SASEGT. The CDR3 DNA is TGTGCCAGCAGTGAATTGAGAGACACCGGGGAGCTGTTTTTT. This sequence encodes CASSELRDTGELFF.

V is TRBV12-3 or TRBV12-4 and J is TRBJ2-7; either TRBD1 or TRBD2 may supply D (5 bases each). The CDR3 covers 13 residues. V was pared by 5 bases and J by 6 bases, with 14 bases between. CDR3 residues: CASSQREQGEQYV. The CDR3 nucleotides read TGTGCCAGCAGTCAAAGGGAGCAGGGCGAGCAGTACGTC.

This clonotype was observed many times. This chain links TRBV5-6 with TRBJ2-5; D not certain. The V gene's germline CDR1 is SGHDT and CDR2 YYEEEE. Trimming took 6 bases from V and 5 from J, leaving 8 bases between them. This CDR3 comprises 11 residues. CDR3 sequence (DNA): TGTGCCAGCAACTCGGGTGAGACCCAGTACTTC. Residues: CASNSGETQYF. Together with reference TRBV5-6 and TRBJ2-5, the CDR3 gives the full variable domain: DAGVTQSPTHLIKTRGQQVTLRCSPKSGHDTVSWYQQALGQGPQFIFQYYEEEERQRGNFPDRFSGHQFPNYSSELNVNALLLGDSALYLCASNSGETQYFGPGTRLLVL.

This clonotype was counted many times. The chain uses TRBV6-1 and TRBJ1-2; 7 bases fit TRBD1. V lost 6 bases and J lost 7; bases outside the gene matches: 11. CDR3 length: 14 residues. Germline CDR1 is MNHNS and CDR2 is SASEGT. The CDR3 loop is CASSPDRARGGYTF. The DNA for the CDR3 is TGTGCCAGCAGCCCCGACAGGGCGAGGGGTGGCTACACCTTC.

The V gene is TRBV28, the J gene TRBJ2-7; perhaps TRBD2 as D (5 bases). Germline-derived CDR1 and CDR2 are MDHEN and SYDVKM. V was shortened by 5 bases and J by 7 bases, with 12 bases between the two germline ends. The CDR3 totals 12 residues. The CDR3 DNA is TGTGCCAGCAGTAGTCGGGAAGTTGAGCAGTACGTC. Amino acid sequence: CASSSREVEQYV.

The rearrangement joins TRBV18 to TRBJ2-7; no clear D gene. V was shortened by 3 bases and J by 3 bases, with 15 bases between the two germline ends. Germline CDR1 reads KGHSH; CDR2 reads LQKENI. The CDR3 is 15 residues long. Here the CDR3 DNA reads TGTGCCAGCTCACCTGATGGAGTCGGAGACTACGAGCAGTACGTC. This translates into CASSPDGVGDYEQYV.

The chain uses TRBV20-1 and TRBJ2-5, with a possible D match to TRBD2 (7 bases). The CDR3 contains 13 residues. Germline V gene lookup returns CDR1 DFQATT and CDR2 SNEGSKA (reference sequence). Deletions cut 6 bases from V and 3 bases from J, with 14 bases between. CDR3 region: CSAGRGAKETQYF. The CDR3 nucleotides are TGCAGTGCGGGTCGGGGGGCTAAAGAGACCCAGTACTTC.

This clonotype turned up a few times. The chain employs TRBV6-1 and TRBJ2-2; D call uncertain. From germline, CDR1 is MNHNS and CDR2 SASEGT. V was pared by 8 bases and J by 4 bases, with 14 bases between. The CDR3 spans 14 residues. The CDR3 sequence is CASGTPLPTGELFF. The DNA for the CDR3 is TGTGCCAGCGGTACGCCCCTCCCCACCGGGGAGCTGTTTTTT.

The V and J genes are TRBV27 and TRBJ2-5; D remains ambiguous. This CDR3 contains 14 residues. Germline V lookup: CDR1 MNHEY, CDR2 SMNVEV (reference sequence). Trimming stripped 3 bases from V and 5 bases from J, with 13 bases between. CDR3 protein: CASSLGPSRETQYF. The CDR3 nucleotides are TGTGCCAGCAGTTTGGGTCCCTCGCGGGAGACCCAGTACTTC.